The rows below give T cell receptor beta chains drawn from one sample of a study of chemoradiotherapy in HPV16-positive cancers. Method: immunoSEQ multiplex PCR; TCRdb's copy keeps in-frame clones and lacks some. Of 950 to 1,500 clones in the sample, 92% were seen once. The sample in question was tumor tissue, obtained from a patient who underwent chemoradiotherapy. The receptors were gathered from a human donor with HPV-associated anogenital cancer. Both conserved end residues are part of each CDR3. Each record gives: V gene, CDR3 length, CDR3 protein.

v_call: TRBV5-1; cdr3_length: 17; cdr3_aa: CASSHSSGRESPETQYF
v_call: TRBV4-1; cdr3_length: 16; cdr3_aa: CASSQERGRGTGELFF
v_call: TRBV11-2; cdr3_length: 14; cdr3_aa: CASSFSRGYVEAFF
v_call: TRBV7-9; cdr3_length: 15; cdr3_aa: CASSRFGHMGTEAFF
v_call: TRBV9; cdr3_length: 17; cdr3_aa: CASSVERDPRGNTEAFF
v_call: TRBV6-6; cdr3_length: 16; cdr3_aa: CASSPGGGGDTDTQYF
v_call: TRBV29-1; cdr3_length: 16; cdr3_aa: CSVEIGGGRRADTQYF
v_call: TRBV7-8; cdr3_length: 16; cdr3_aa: CASSRLGLAGTGELFF
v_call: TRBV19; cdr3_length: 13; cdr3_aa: CASSFDREETQYF
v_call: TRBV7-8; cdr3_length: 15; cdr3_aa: CASSPTSGRIGEQFF
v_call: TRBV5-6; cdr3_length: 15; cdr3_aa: CASSSGQGINYGYTF